This T cell receptor (beta chain) was captured by sequencing in a study of early T cells in non-severe SARS-CoV-2 infection. Study observations and caveats: The matching step, a VDJdb search, favored anti-spike CD8 responses and missed private and CD4 specificities.

This clonotype was found a few times. Its antigen is not known. Germline CDR1 reads MNHEY; CDR2 reads SVGEGT. CDR3 length equals 20 residues. The ends lost 0 bases at V and 2 bases at J; junction bases unmatched: 15. Each CDR3 protein is one row after TCRdb ran MiXCR on the 5' RACE reads. The table includes about 83,000 distinct CDR3 sequences, about 10% detected once. The clonotype originates from an adult who was a healthcare worker with PCR-confirmed SARS-CoV-2 infection or an uninfected control (not recorded which). The genes are TRBV6-2 or TRBV6-3 and TRBJ2-1, with 8 positions matching TRBD2. Sequencing was performed on whole blood, taken at baseline. The CDR3, as DNA: TGTGCCAGCAGTTACTCCCACCGGTGGGGAGTTAGCGGGGCCTACAATGAGCAGTTCTTC. As protein: CASSYSHRWGVSGAYNEQFF.